This T cell receptor (beta chain) was identified during a study of T cell responses to AZD1222 COVID-19 vaccine. Whole-study findings and limits: Clonal diversity was possibly underestimated, and the donors were mostly white British, with more females. Spike regions recognized by vaccine-associated CD4 TCRs spanned the protein, led by 160-218 and 743-854.

CDR3 length: 12 amino acids. V was cut by 5 bases and J by 4 bases, with 8 bases left in between. Germline V gene sequence: CDR1 SGHVS, CDR2 FQNEAQ. Note on this clone: The target antigen is unknown.

Some clones are missing from TCRdb's copy, which holds only in-frame ones; the method was immunoSEQ multiplex PCR. The data contain about 150,000 clones, 90% of them singletons. This TCR was sampled from an adult in good health. V is TRBV7-8 and J is TRBJ1-2; perhaps TRBD1 as D (6 bases). The material was peripheral blood, obtained on day 0 of AZD1222 vaccination. The CDR3 is CASSRDIYGYTF. CDR3 nucleotide sequence: TGTGCCAGCAGCCGGGACATCTATGGCTACACCTTC.